The present entry profiles one TCR beta chain with its context. As handled by the study authors: It was from reference gene primer amplification that nucleated cell counts were estimated. Generated by immunoSEQ multiplex PCR, the TCRdb table keeps only in-frame clones and is missing some. V and J calls and clone size are given by that table; D and trimming were obtained from the DNA. Here the sample spans just under 150,000 clones, 75% to 90% being singletons. The sample belongs to a study of blood T cell repertoires in COVID-19. On the study more broadly: Sites in the United States, Italy and Spain provided acute and convalescent COVID-19 samples. T cells, B-cell-depleted T cells, or PBMCs supplied cDNA or gDNA.

The V and J ends lost 8 bases and 2 bases respectively, with 13 bases between them. The CDR3 is 13 residues long. The germline V gene encodes CDR1 LNHDA and CDR2 SQIVND (reference sequence). The V and J genes are TRBV19 and TRBJ2-7, with D perhaps matching TRBD1 (6 bases). The sample taken for sequencing was peripheral blood. This TCR was recovered from a man aged 50-60 years who had recovered from COVID-19. The CDR3 reads CASSTGYTYEQYF. The CDR3 DNA reads TGTGCCAGTTCGACAGGTTACACCTACGAGCAGTACTTC.